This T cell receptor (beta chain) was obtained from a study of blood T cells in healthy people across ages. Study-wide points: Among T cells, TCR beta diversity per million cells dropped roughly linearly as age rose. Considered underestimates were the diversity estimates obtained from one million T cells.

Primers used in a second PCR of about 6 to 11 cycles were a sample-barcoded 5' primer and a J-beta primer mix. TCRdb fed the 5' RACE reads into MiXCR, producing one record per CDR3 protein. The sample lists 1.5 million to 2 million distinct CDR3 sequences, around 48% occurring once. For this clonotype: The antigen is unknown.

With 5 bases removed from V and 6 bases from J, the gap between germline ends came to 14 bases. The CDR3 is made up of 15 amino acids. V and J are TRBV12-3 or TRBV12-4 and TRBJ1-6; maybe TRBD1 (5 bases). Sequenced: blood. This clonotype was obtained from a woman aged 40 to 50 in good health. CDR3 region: CASSARGGRNSPLHF. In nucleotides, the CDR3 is TGTGCCAGCAGTGCCCGGGGGGGACGTAATTCACCCCTCCACTTT.